This TCR beta chain was recorded in a study of beta chain features in type 1 diabetes (dated by TCRdb to the late 2010s). As for the study more broadly: Mean age, gender distribution, total cell number and subset yield were not different between patients and healthy donors. A total of roughly 100,000,000 sorted cells were examined across all samples, and the number of cells per subset was strongly correlated with RNA yield. In the study, TCRB repertoires of sorted circulating CD4+ T cell subsets from recently diagnosed type 1 diabetes patients were compared with those of matched healthy donors. Naive and central memory subsets were obtained from all 30 or so donors, but regulatory and stem cell-like memory subsets were isolated from only 8 patients and 8 healthy donors. The full study reports these points: Because cDNA was sequenced instead of genomic DNA, highly expressing activated cells could be over-represented, though the groups showed no difference in activation or CD3 levels. Only small numbers of individuals were included in the HLA sub-analyses, which left unresolved whether HLA type had any influence on TCRB rearrangement. At VDJ recombination sites, type 1 diabetes patients had fewer insertions and more deleted nucleotides, which implies abnormalities in thymic rearrangement. Shorter templates might be favored by PCR, yet because patient and control samples were amplified and corrected together, any such skew would affect both groups equally. In all four CD4+ subsets, TCRB CDR3 length was moderately but significantly shorter in type 1 diabetes patients. Naive, central memory and regulatory TCRB repertoires appeared more similar among patients than among healthy donors.

Each donor gave one peripheral blood draw, averaging roughly 120 mL, which was collected into heparinised tubes. Naive, central memory, regulatory and stem cell-like memory CD4+ T cells were sorted on a BD FACSAria II using a panel including CD45RO, CCR7, CD25, CD127, CD95 and CD27. All sorted populations exceeded 95% purity. PBMCs were isolated right away by Lymphoprep density gradient centrifugation and were stained directly, without culture. So that batch effects would be minimized, each experiment stained and sorted samples in pairs, pairing one healthy donor with one patient. Spanning cysteine to phenylalanine, the CDR3 consists of 14 amino acids. Solely the CDR3 DNA is kept, with 42 bases framed from the first base. CDR1 and CDR2, per the germline V gene, are SGDLS and YYNGEE. V drops 6 bases and J drops 4 bases, leaving 13 bases in between. The High Capacity cDNA Reverse Transcription Kit was used to reverse transcribe all of the isolated RNA, meaning that expressed TCRB transcripts were what got sequenced. Naive, central memory and regulatory T cell samples underwent deep immunoSEQ sequencing, averaging around 4 million total reads per sample. After sorted cells were lysed in RLT buffer, RNA was extracted with DNase-treated RNeasy Micro or Mini kits, with the choice depending on cell number. To prevent cross-contamination, every cell subset was processed on its own, while patient and healthy donor samples were processed together. The immunoSEQ multiplex PCR was used to amplify TCRB sequences from cDNA, generating 87-bp fragments that spanned the CDR3 region. Amplicons were sequenced on the Illumina HiSeq platform. The study's own analysis went as follows. PCR bias was computationally corrected using synthetic template baselines, reads within Hamming distance 2 were collapsed, and singletons that could not be merged were discarded. Reads were aligned to IMGT to assign V, D and J genes, CDR3 length, and insertions or deletions at six rearrangement sites. Clonotype counts were normalized to sorted cell number within each subset before computing true diversity and Gini coefficients with the tcR R package. Repertoire sharing was quantified using the overlap coefficient calculated on TCRB nucleotide sequences. Imported from immuneACCESS, the table was reduced by TCRdb to in-frame sequences with V and J called. These copies leave out some clones; in studies compared against another copy, an unresolved V gene accounts for under half, and the cause of the remainder is not known. The V and J calls and clone size were taken over from that table, and D and trimming were inferred from the DNA. This sample lists around 130,000 clones; less than 20% were detected once. 2% to 2.5% of the sample belongs to the ten largest clones.

As for this clone: No antigen is known for it. Per-nucleotide qualities are absent, and no much larger clonotype sits a single base away.

This clonotype was sampled from a man aged 25 to 40 with type 1 diabetes. Sequencing input: central memory CD4+ T cells from blood. Rearrangement joined TRBV9 to TRBJ1-4; 5 matching bases give a weak D call of TRBD1. The DNA sequence follows: TGTGCCAGCAACCCGGGGCAGGTTAATGAAAAACTGTTTTTT. The encoded protein is CASNPGQVNEKLFF.